Shown below are 14 T cell receptor beta chains from a single sample sequenced in a study of response to subunit inactivated influenza vaccine (dated by TCRdb to the late 2010s). Receptors were amplified or captured by RT-PCR. The listed sequencing device is Illumina HiSeq 2500. The public sequencing data were trimmed at Q25 with fastp and processed into clonotypes with MiXCR by TCRdb, which kept only in-frame beta chains. Records with the same CDR3 protein are collapsed into one entry carrying the most frequent genes and DNA. The table for this sample lists roughly 780,000 distinct CDR3 sequences; around 18% of them were counted only once. In total, the top ten clones hold about a tenth of the sample. This sample comprised PBMCs from blood, obtained more than 4 days after vaccination. All receptors come from a man aged 45 to 65 who received an inactivated influenza vaccine. Donor details come from another sample of the same person, matched by shared clones.

This clonotype was counted only a few times. The V call is TRBV7-8, the J call TRBJ2-7; D is ambiguous. The CDR3 is 13 amino acids. The germline V gene has CDR1 SGHVS and CDR2 FQNEAQ. V lost 3 bases and J lost 6, with 12 bases in between. CDR3 bases: TGTGCCAGCAGCTTGGCTATTGGGCGCGAGCAGTACTTC. It specifies CASSLAIGREQYF.

This rearrangement joins TRBV20-1 to TRBJ2-5, with 7 bases that match TRBD1. From germline, CDR1 is DFQATT and CDR2 SNEGSKA (reference sequence). The CDR3 covers 15 residues. V was pared by 1 base and J by 5 bases, with 10 bases of the junction left unmatched. The CDR3 sequence is CSARAPGQTSETQYF. For the CDR3, the DNA is TGCAGTGCTAGAGCCCCGGGACAGACCTCGGAGACCCAGTACTTC.

This clonotype was counted ten times or more. The CDR3 reads CAINPGQESYEQYF. The DNA for the CDR3 is TGTGCCATCAATCCAGGACAGGAATCCTACGAGCAGTACTTC. The chain couples TRBV10-3 to TRBJ2-7; 7 bases fit TRBD1. V dropped 7 bases and J dropped 1; count of bases not matched to a gene: 7. The CDR3 runs 14 residues. Germline lookup yields CDR1 ENHRY and CDR2 SYGVKD.

The chain employs TRBV9 and TRBJ2-1, with D possibly TRBD2 on 6 matching bases. This CDR3 region has 15 residues. Germline CDR1 reads SGDLS; CDR2 reads YYNGEE. V lost 1 base to trimming and J lost 2 bases, with 10 bases between them. In DNA, the CDR3 is TGTGCCAGCAGCGTAATCGGGAGCCCCTACAATGAGCAGTTCTTC. This encodes CASSVIGSPYNEQFF.

This chain joins TRBV28 and TRBJ2-7; 11 positions agree with TRBD1. CDR1 MDHEN and CDR2 SYDVKM come from the germline V gene. After removal of 5 bases from V and 5 bases from J, the junction contained 8 bases not matched to a gene. This CDR3 spans 15 amino acids. In nucleotides, the CDR3 is TGTGCCAGCAGTCCTCACCGGGACAGGGGGAACGAGCAGTACTTC. Translated, it gives CASSPHRDRGNEQYF.

This clonotype was detected only a few times. The rearrangement links TRBV20-1 to TRBJ2-7; 10 nucleotides align to TRBD1. Germline trimming cut 3 bases from V and 5 bases from J; bases unmatched to any gene: 13. The CDR3 extends over 16 amino acids. The germline CDR1 and CDR2 sequences are DFQATT and SNEGSKA (reference sequence). As DNA, the CDR3 is TGCAGTGCTAGTAAACGGGACAGGGGTTTTTTAGACGAGCAGTACTTC. This translates into CSASKRDRGFLDEQYF.

The J gene is TRBJ2-3, the V gene TRBV12-3 or TRBV12-4, with D hard to call. The CDR3 runs to 16 residues. V was pared by 4 bases and J by 0 bases, with 14 bases between. The DNA of the CDR3 is TGTGCCAGCAGTTCTGTTGGGTTATCTAGCACAGATACGCAGTATTTT. Translating it yields CASSSVGLSSTDTQYF.

The genes are TRBV7-6 and TRBJ1-1; TRBD1 might be the D (5 bases). This CDR3 is built from 14 residues. Germline V gene lookup returns CDR1 SGHVS and CDR2 FNYEAQ. V was trimmed by 0 bases and J by 4 bases, leaving 9 bases between them. This chain's CDR3 is CASSLATEGTEAFF. CDR3 DNA sequence: TGTGCCAGCAGCTTAGCGACAGAGGGCACTGAAGCTTTCTTT.

At least ten counts were recorded for this clonotype. V gene TRBV7-9 combines with J gene TRBJ2-1; TRBD2 might be the D (6 bases). V dropped 0 bases and J dropped 8 bases, with 14 bases sitting between them. This CDR3 spans 15 amino acids. CDR1 is SEHNR, CDR2 FQNEAQ, per germline (reference sequence). The CDR3 nucleotides are TGTGCCAGCAGCTTAGCTACAACTAGCCTGCATGAGCAGTTCTTC. Its translation is CASSLATTSLHEQFF. The entire variable domain, with the rest obtained from reference TRBV7-9 and TRBJ2-1, is as follows: DTGVSQNPRHKITKRGQNVTFRCDPISEHNRLYWYRQTLGQGPEFLTYFQNEAQLEKSRLLSDRFSAERPKGSFSTLEIQRTEQGDSAMYLCASSLATTSLHEQFFGPGTRLTVL.

The chain has TRBV7-9 and TRBJ2-3; D is unclear. The CDR3 totals 16 residues. CDR1 and CDR2 from the germline V gene are SEHNR and FQNEAQ (reference sequence). The germline V and J ends were trimmed by 1 base and 4 bases, with 15 bases remaining between them. The CDR3 is CASSLGPNLGSDTQYF. CDR3 DNA: TGTGCCAGCAGCTTAGGCCCGAATCTAGGGTCAGATACGCAGTATTTT.

In this sample, this clonotype turned up many times. The chain is built from TRBV20-1 and TRBJ2-3; maybe TRBD2 (6 bases). The CDR3 extends over 14 amino acids. V dropped 2 bases and J dropped 2 bases, with 11 bases sitting between them. CDR1 is DFQATT, CDR2 SNEGSKA, per germline (reference sequence). CDR3 amino acids: CSARIPGVTDTQYF. Written as DNA, the CDR3 is TGCAGTGCTAGAATCCCGGGGGTCACAGATACGCAGTATTTT.

J is TRBJ2-7 and V is TRBV5-5; 9 bases are shared with TRBD2. The V gene end was trimmed by 3 bases and the J gene end by 5 bases; junction bases not matched to a gene: 6. The CDR3 covers 14 residues. Germline-derived CDR1 and CDR2 are SGHKS and YYEKEE (reference sequence). The CDR3 is CASSSLSGRNEQYF. CDR3 nucleotides: TGTGCCAGCAGCTCTCTCAGCGGGAGGAACGAGCAGTACTTC.

The J gene is TRBJ2-7, the V gene TRBV6-2 or TRBV6-3; D is uncertain. The length of the CDR3 is 13 residues. In germline, CDR1 is MNHEY, CDR2 SVGEGT. Trimming stripped 6 bases from V and 0 bases from J, with 9 bases between. The CDR3 DNA reads TGTGCCAGCAGGCCCGCGGCCTCCTACGAGCAGTACTTC. It is translated as CASRPAASYEQYF.

The genes are TRBV9 and TRBJ2-3; D remains ambiguous. The CDR3 covers 16 residues. The V gene's germline CDR1 is SGDLS and CDR2 YYNGEE. Trimming stripped 4 bases from V and 3 bases from J, with 18 bases between. The CDR3 reads CASSPRPGWVTDTQYF. As DNA, the CDR3 is TGTGCCAGCAGCCCTAGACCTGGGTGGGTGACAGATACGCAGTATTTT.